A selection of T cell receptor beta chains follows, all from one sample in a study of T cells in localized non-small cell lung cancer. Measured with immunoSEQ multiplex PCR; TCRdb has only the in-frame clones, and not every one. The table shows under 20,000 clones, with approximately 89% occurring only once. The specimen was peripheral blood, collected before any cancer treatment. The receptor source for this set is a man between 40 and 70 years old with stage I lung adenocarcinoma. Each CDR3 is given with its conserved first and last residue. The D gene is left open where the match is weak. A clone size is listed for some rows: how often the clone was seen (once, few, many), or a class if it is expanded.

V	J	size	D	DNA	CDR3
TRBV11-2	TRBJ2-7	.	.	TGTGCCAGCAGCTTAGTAGTGGGGGGGCCCCCCTACGAGCAGTACTTC	CASSLVVGGPPYEQYF
TRBV7-9	TRBJ2-1	.	TRBD1	TGTGCCAGCAGCTACAGGGGGAATGAGCAGTTCTTC	CASSYRGNEQFF
TRBV19	TRBJ2-7	.	.	TGTGCCAGTAGTAGCGGCGGATCCTACGAGCAGTACTTC	CASSSGGSYEQYF
TRBV11-2	TRBJ1-1	.	.	TGTGCCAGCAGCGCAAGACACGACACTGAAGCTTTCTTT	CASSARHDTEAFF
TRBV29-1	TRBJ1-5	.	.	TGCAGCGCCAGGACAGCTGATCAGCCCCAGCATTTT	CSARTADQPQHF
TRBV5-8	TRBJ1-5	once	.	TGTGCCAGCGGCGTCCGGGGAGGACCGAAGCCCCAGCATTTT	CASGVRGGPKPQHF
TRBV19	TRBJ2-3	.	TRBD2	TGTGCCAGTAGTATAGCCACTAGCGGGAGCGCTACGCAGTATTTT	CASSIATSGSATQYF
TRBV19	TRBJ2-1	.	TRBD2	TGTGCCAGTACCCTCGGACTAGCGGCCCCCAATGAGCAGTTCTTC	CASTLGLAAPNEQFF
TRBV5-5	TRBJ1-1	.	.	TGTGCCAGCAGCTTCGGTGCTGGAGGAAACACTGAAGCTTTCTTT	CASSFGAGGNTEAFF
TRBV7-2	TRBJ2-7	.	.	TGTGCCAGCAGCTTATCCGGCGGTACCTACGAGCAGTACTTC	CASSLSGGTYEQYF
TRBV5-1	TRBJ2-7	.	.	TGCGCCAGCAGCGAGGGCACGGTATACGAGCAGTACTTC	CASSEGTVYEQYF
TRBV7-6	TRBJ2-3	.	.	TGTGCCAGCAGCTTAGGGATCACAGATACGCAGTATTTT	CASSLGITDTQYF
TRBV5-1	TRBJ2-5	.	TRBD2	TGCGCCAGCAGCTTTAGCGGGAGGGAGACAGAGACCCAGTACTTC	CASSFSGRETETQYF
TRBV4-2	TRBJ1-3	once	.	TGTGCCAGCAGCCAAACTCGGGGACGGGGCTCTGGAAACACCATATATTTT	CASSQTRGRGSGNTIYF
TRBV7-2	TRBJ2-7	.	.	TGTGCCAGCAGCTTATGGGCCCACAGGCAGTACTTC	CASSLWAHRQYF
TRBV9	TRBJ2-3	.	.	TGTGCCAGCAGCATCCAAGGCTGGGGGACAGATACGCAGTATTTT	CASSIQGWGTDTQYF
TRBV2	TRBJ1-5	.	.	TGTGCCAGCAGTGATCAGTCACCCAATCAGCCCCAGCATTTT	CASSDQSPNQPQHF
TRBV7-3	TRBJ2-3	.	.	TGTGCCAGCAGCTTAACCTCCCACTCCATAAACACAGATACGCAGTATTTT	CASSLTSHSINTDTQYF
TRBV11-1	TRBJ2-1	once	TRBD2	TGTGCCAGCAGCTTAGTGAACCGGGGCGGGAGGGCCCTAGGGGGAGAGCAGTTCTTC	CASSLVNRGGRALGGEQFF
TRBV25-1	TRBJ1-1	.	.	TGTGCCAGCAGCTCAGGGACGAACACTGAAGCTTTCTTT	CASSSGTNTEAFF
TRBV10-3	TRBJ2-7	.	.	TGTGCCATCGGCTACGAGCAGTACTTC	CAIGYEQYF
TRBV14	TRBJ2-5	.	TRBD2	TGTGCCAGCAGCCTCCCGACTAGCGGGAATTGGGAGACCCAGTACTTC	CASSLPTSGNWETQYF
TRBV25-1	TRBJ2-1	once	TRBD2	TGTGCCAGCACCGGACTAGCGGGGGGAGGTGAGCAGTTCTTC	CASTGLAGGGEQFF
TRBV5-1	TRBJ2-5	.	.	TGCGCCAGCAGCTTGGAGCAGGTTGAAGAGACCCAGTACTTC	CASSLEQVEETQYF
TRBV28	TRBJ2-7	.	TRBD2	TGTGCCAGCAGTTTCGGGGGGGCAGGGACCTACGAGCAGTACTTC	CASSFGGAGTYEQYF
TRBV10-3	TRBJ1-1	.	.	TGTGCCATCAACCAGATACTGAACACTGAAGCTTTCTTT	CAINQILNTEAFF
TRBV6-5	TRBJ1-2	.	TRBD1	TGTGCCAGCGGGGACAGGGAGAGTTACGGCTACACCTTC	CASGDRESYGYTF
TRBV7-6	TRBJ2-7	.	TRBD2	TGTGCCAGCAGCTTAGAACACAACGCGGGAGGGTCCTACGAGCAGTACTTC	CASSLEHNAGGSYEQYF
TRBV4-1	TRBJ2-5	.	.	TGCGCCAGCAGCCCTACTCAGGGCCAAGAGACCCAGTACTTC	CASSPTQGQETQYF
TRBV27	TRBJ1-4	.	TRBD1	TGTGCCAGCAGTCACCACCGCTCGGGGGACAGGGATAATGAAAAACTGTTTTTT	CASSHHRSGDRDNEKLFF
TRBV6-6	TRBJ1-1	.	.	TGTGCCAGCAATCTCGAGTACGGTACTGAAGCTTTCTTT	CASNLEYGTEAFF
TRBV6-1	TRBJ2-5	.	.	TGTGCCAGCAGGCCCAACCGACTAGTACAAGAGACCCAGTACTTC	CASRPNRLVQETQYF
TRBV11-2	TRBJ2-1	.	TRBD1	TGTGCCAGCACCTTTAACAGGGGTGTGGATGAGCAGTTCTTC	CASTFNRGVDEQFF
TRBV28	TRBJ1-1	.	.	TGTGCCAGCAGACTTACAGGCAACACTGAAGCTTTCTTT	CASRLTGNTEAFF
TRBV11-2	TRBJ2-7	.	.	TGTGCCAGCAGCGTAGGCCCCTCCTCGGGGGCCCAGGGAGAGCAGTACTTC	CASSVGPSSGAQGEQYF
TRBV28	TRBJ2-3	.	TRBD1	TGTGCCAGCAGTTTTAGCTCAGGGGGCAGTTCAGATACGCAGTATTTT	CASSFSSGGSSDTQYF
TRBV10-3	TRBJ1-3	.	.	TGTGCCATCAGTGAGAGAGGGGCGGACTCTGGAAACACCATATATTTT	CAISERGADSGNTIYF
TRBV7-8	TRBJ1-6	.	TRBD1	TGTGCCAGCAGCTGGGGGACAGGCTACGCTAATTCACCCCTCCACTTT	CASSWGTGYANSPLHF
TRBV18	TRBJ1-6	.	TRBD1	TGTGCCAGCTCACCGAACAGGGGAAAATCACCCCTCCACTTT	CASSPNRGKSPLHF
TRBV5-1	TRBJ2-7	.	TRBD2	TGCGCCAGCAGCTTCTTTCCAGGCCTAGCGGACTCCTACGAGCAGTACTTC	CASSFFPGLADSYEQYF
TRBV6-5	TRBJ2-2	.	.	TGTGCCAGCAGTGCCGCAATCGACGGGGAGCTGTTTTTT	CASSAAIDGELFF
TRBV7-2	TRBJ1-3	.	.	TGTGCCAGCAGCTCCTCCCCTACAGGGATCTCTGGAAACACCATATATTTT	CASSSSPTGISGNTIYF
TRBV7-6	TRBJ1-2	.	.	TGTGCCAGCAGCTATCCTGAGGCGAGCACACGCGATGGCTACACCTTC	CASSYPEASTRDGYTF